The sequence of this T cell receptor beta chain was determined in a study of beta chain features in type 1 diabetes listed by TCRdb under 2018. Notes on the research overall: Mean age, gender distribution, total cell number and subset yield did not differ between patients and healthy donors. A total of around 100 million sorted cells were examined across all samples, and RNA yield correlated strongly with the number of cells per subset. Whereas all 30 or so donors provided naive and central memory subsets, regulatory and stem cell-like memory subsets were isolated from just 8 patients and roughly 8 healthy donors. In the study, TCRB repertoires of sorted circulating CD4+ T cell subsets from recently diagnosed type 1 diabetes patients were compared with those of matched healthy donors.

This clone was seen only a few times. There is no known antigen for this receptor. Qualities for individual bases were not recorded, and no much larger clone is one base off. Looking up the germline V gene yields CDR1 MNHEY and CDR2 SVGAGI. The cysteine opens and the phenylalanine closes a CDR3 of 14 amino acids. Only CDR3 DNA remains: 42 bases, in frame from the first base. Germline trimming amounts to 5 bases on V and 9 bases on J, with 6 as the count of junction bases outside the gene matches. The High Capacity cDNA Reverse Transcription Kit was used to reverse transcribe all of the isolated RNA, meaning that expressed TCRB transcripts were what got sequenced. Naive, central memory and regulatory T cell samples underwent deep immunoSEQ sequencing, averaging around 3.6 million total reads per sample. Sorted cells were lysed in RLT buffer, and RNA was extracted using DNase-treated RNeasy Micro or Mini kits according to cell number. Each cell subset was processed separately to prevent cross-contamination, with patient and healthy donor samples processed together. The immunoSEQ multiplex PCR was used to amplify TCRB sequences from cDNA, yielding 87-bp fragments that span the CDR3 region. Sequencing of the amplicons was performed on the Illumina HiSeq platform. The study's processing was this. PCR bias was computationally corrected using synthetic template baselines, reads within Hamming distance 2 were collapsed, and singletons that could not be merged were discarded. Reads were aligned against IMGT so that V, D and J genes, CDR3 length and insertions or deletions at six rearrangement sites could be assigned. Within each subset, clonotype counts were normalized to sorted cell number, after which true diversity and Gini coefficients were computed with the tcR R package. The overlap coefficient, calculated on TCRB nucleotide sequences, was used to quantify repertoire sharing. Out-of-frame TCRB sequences from naive cells were analyzed as a proxy for the pre-selection repertoire. TCRdb retrieved this table from immuneACCESS and kept in-frame rearrangements only. Not all clones are present; in checked studies, unresolved V genes account for under half, and no reason is known for the remainder. V, J and clone size were drawn from that table, and D and trimming were deduced from the DNA. The table for this sample lists about 650,000 clones; 9.5% to 15% of them were counted only once. The ten largest clones capture more than 0.1% of the sample.

Each donor gave one peripheral blood draw, averaging approximately 110 mL, which was collected into heparinised tubes. Using a panel that included CD45RO, CCR7, CD25, CD127, CD95 and CD27, naive, central memory, regulatory and stem cell-like memory CD4+ T cells were sorted on a BD FACSAria II. Purity was above 98% for every sorted population. PBMCs were isolated right away by Lymphoprep density gradient centrifugation and were stained directly, without culture. To minimize batch effects, samples were stained and sorted in pairs, one healthy donor with one patient per experiment. What the research found in general, with its limitations: A moderate but significant shortening of TCRB CDR3 length was observed in type 1 diabetes patients in all four CD4+ subsets. HLA sub-analyses involved small numbers of individuals, so any influence of HLA type on TCRB rearrangement remained unresolved. Naive, central memory and regulatory TCRB repertoires appeared more similar among patients than among healthy donors. Patients with type 1 diabetes made fewer insertions and deleted more nucleotides at VDJ recombination sites, implying thymic rearrangement abnormalities. Because cDNA was sequenced instead of genomic DNA, highly expressing activated cells could be over-represented, though the groups showed no difference in activation or CD3 levels. PCR might favor shorter templates, but patient and control samples were amplified and corrected together, so any skew would affect both groups equally.

The sequence is built from TRBV6-5 and TRBJ1-6, and 8 junction bases match TRBD1. The sequence came from a man aged 30-40 years with type 1 diabetes. Sequences were obtained from naive CD4+ T cells from blood. The intended sense of this specimen's cell subset or site label: true naive CD4+ T cells. The DNA sequence reads TGTGCCAGCAGTCCTGGACAGGGTACTTCACCCCTCCACTTT. Its product reads: CASSPGQGTSPLHF.